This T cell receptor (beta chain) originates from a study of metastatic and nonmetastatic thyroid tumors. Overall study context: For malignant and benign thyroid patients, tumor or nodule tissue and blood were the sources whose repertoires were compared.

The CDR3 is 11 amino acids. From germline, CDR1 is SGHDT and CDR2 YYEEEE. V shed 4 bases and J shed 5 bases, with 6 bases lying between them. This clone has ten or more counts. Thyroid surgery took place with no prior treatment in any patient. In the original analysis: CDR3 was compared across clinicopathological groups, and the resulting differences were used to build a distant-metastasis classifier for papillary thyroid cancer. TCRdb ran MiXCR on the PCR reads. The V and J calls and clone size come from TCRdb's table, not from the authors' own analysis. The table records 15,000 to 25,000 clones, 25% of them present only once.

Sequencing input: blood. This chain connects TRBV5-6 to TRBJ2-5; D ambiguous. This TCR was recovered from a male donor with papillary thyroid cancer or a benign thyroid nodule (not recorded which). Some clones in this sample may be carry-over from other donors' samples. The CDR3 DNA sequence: TGTGCCAGCAGCGTAAAGGAGACCCAGTACTTC. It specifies CASSVKETQYF.